Listed below are T cell receptor beta chains from one sample, sequenced in a study of regulatory and conventional T cells in RAG deficiency. Sequencing was performed with immunoSEQ multiplex PCR; in TCRdb, only in-frame clones are kept and a portion is missing. Of roughly 390 clones in the sample, 85% to 95% are singletons; the top ten hold under 6%. Sequenced sample: CD4+ Tregs sorted from blood. Source of these receptors: a human donor with RAG deficiency presenting as severe combined immunodeficiency. Each CDR3 is given with its conserved first and last residue. The D gene is left open where the match is weak. Where a row states a size, it is once, few, many or the class of an expanded clone; other rows omit it.

j_call: TRBJ2-3
d_call: .
cdr3_length: 16
clone_size: .
v_call: TRBV7-9
cdr3_nt: TGTGCCAGCAGCTTAGAGGGGGGCATGGGCACAGATACGCAGTATTTT
cdr3_aa: CASSLEGGMGTDTQYF

j_call: TRBJ1-1
d_call: .
cdr3_length: 12
clone_size: .
v_call: TRBV7-9
cdr3_nt: TGTGCCAGCAGGATGTCCAGCAGCAGGGCCTTCTTT
cdr3_aa: CASRMSSSRAFF

j_call: TRBJ2-6
d_call: .
cdr3_length: 17
clone_size: .
v_call: TRBV10-3
cdr3_nt: TGTGCCATCAGTGAAGGACACGGCCTCTCTGGGGCCAACGTCCTGACTTTC
cdr3_aa: CAISEGHGLSGANVLTF

j_call: TRBJ2-7
d_call: TRBD2
cdr3_length: 13
clone_size: .
v_call: TRBV7-8
cdr3_nt: TGTGCCAGCAGCTTAGGAGGTTGGGCGGGAGGCCTCTTC
cdr3_aa: CASSLGGWAGGLF

j_call: TRBJ1-3
d_call: .
cdr3_length: 11
clone_size: few
v_call: TRBV30
cdr3_nt: TGTGCCTGGACAGTTGGAAACACCATATATTTT
cdr3_aa: CAWTVGNTIYF

j_call: TRBJ2-5
d_call: .
cdr3_length: 11
clone_size: few
v_call: TRBV5-4
cdr3_nt: TGTGCCAGCAGCTTGGAAGAGACCCAGTACTTC
cdr3_aa: CASSLEETQYF

j_call: TRBJ2-2
d_call: TRBD2
cdr3_length: 14
clone_size: .
v_call: TRBV5-1
cdr3_nt: TGCGCCAGCAGCTCCCGCGGGGGCACCGGGGAGCTGTTTTTT
cdr3_aa: CASSSRGGTGELFF

j_call: TRBJ2-1
d_call: TRBD1
cdr3_length: 14
clone_size: .
v_call: TRBV28
cdr3_nt: TGTGCCAGCAGCGGGGACAGGATTGACAATGAGCAGTTCTTC
cdr3_aa: CASSGDRIDNEQFF

j_call: TRBJ2-6
d_call: .
cdr3_length: 14
clone_size: .
v_call: TRBV9
cdr3_nt: TGTGCCAGCAGCATCAGGGCTGGGGCCAACGTCCTGACTTTC
cdr3_aa: CASSIRAGANVLTF

j_call: TRBJ2-7
d_call: .
cdr3_length: 14
clone_size: .
v_call: TRBV7-2
cdr3_nt: TGTGCCAGCAGCGCCGGGACACCGATCCTTGAGCAGTACTTC
cdr3_aa: CASSAGTPILEQYF

j_call: TRBJ2-7
d_call: .
cdr3_length: 11
clone_size: .
v_call: TRBV20-1
cdr3_nt: TGCAGTGCTAGGGGAGCTTACGAGCAGTACTTC
cdr3_aa: CSARGAYEQYF

j_call: TRBJ2-3
d_call: TRBD2
cdr3_length: 12
clone_size: .
v_call: TRBV29-1
cdr3_nt: TGCAGCGGGACTAGCGGAACAGATACGCAGTATTTT
cdr3_aa: CSGTSGTDTQYF

j_call: TRBJ2-3
d_call: .
cdr3_length: 17
clone_size: .
v_call: TRBV18
cdr3_nt: TGTGCCAGCTCACCACGGGGGCCGGGCTTTGGGACAGATACGCAGTATTTT
cdr3_aa: CASSPRGPGFGTDTQYF

j_call: TRBJ2-7
d_call: .
cdr3_length: 13
clone_size: once
v_call: TRBV7-2
cdr3_nt: TGTGCCAGCTCGAGGACAGACACCTACGAGCAGTACTTC
cdr3_aa: CASSRTDTYEQYF

j_call: TRBJ1-1
d_call: TRBD1
cdr3_length: 14
clone_size: .
v_call: TRBV27
cdr3_nt: TGTGCCAGCAGTTTAGGCAGGGGGCGGACTGAAGCTTTCTTT
cdr3_aa: CASSLGRGRTEAFF

j_call: TRBJ1-2
d_call: .
cdr3_length: 13
clone_size: .
v_call: TRBV4-3
cdr3_nt: TGCGCCAGCAGCCAAAACACCAACTATGGCTACACCTTC
cdr3_aa: CASSQNTNYGYTF

j_call: TRBJ2-5
d_call: .
cdr3_length: 13
clone_size: once
v_call: TRBV6-5
cdr3_nt: TGTGCCAGCTCGGTGCTGTTCCAAGAGACCCAGTACTTC
cdr3_aa: CASSVLFQETQYF

j_call: TRBJ2-1
d_call: .
cdr3_length: 15
clone_size: .
v_call: TRBV18
cdr3_nt: TGTGCCAGCTCACGTAGGGCAGGGTCCTACAATGAGCAGTTCTTC
cdr3_aa: CASSRRAGSYNEQFF

j_call: TRBJ2-6
d_call: .
cdr3_length: 15
clone_size: .
v_call: TRBV29-1
cdr3_nt: TGCAGCGTTGAGGGCGGTCTCTCTGGGGCCAACGTCCTGACTTTC
cdr3_aa: CSVEGGLSGANVLTF

j_call: TRBJ2-4
d_call: .
cdr3_length: 16
clone_size: .
v_call: TRBV11-2
cdr3_nt: TGTGCCAGCAGCTTTGGACAGTCCCTAGCCAAAAACATTCAGTACTTC
cdr3_aa: CASSFGQSLAKNIQYF

j_call: TRBJ2-2
d_call: .
cdr3_length: 15
clone_size: .
v_call: TRBV4-2
cdr3_nt: TGTGCCAGCAGCCCCCGCTCTAGAGGAACCGGGGAGCTGTTTTTT
cdr3_aa: CASSPRSRGTGELFF

j_call: TRBJ2-5
d_call: .
cdr3_length: 15
clone_size: .
v_call: TRBV15
cdr3_nt: TGTGCCACCAGCAGAGGAGGGGGGAGGCAAGAGACCCAGTACTTC
cdr3_aa: CATSRGGGRQETQYF

j_call: TRBJ2-5
d_call: .
cdr3_length: 14
clone_size: .
v_call: TRBV15
cdr3_nt: TGTGCCACCAGCAGAGTTGGGAGTAAGGAGACCCAGTACTTC
cdr3_aa: CATSRVGSKETQYF

j_call: TRBJ2-2
d_call: .
cdr3_length: 15
clone_size: .
v_call: TRBV4-3
cdr3_nt: TGCGCCAGCAGCCACGAGGCTGGGAACACCGGGGAGCTGTTTTTT
cdr3_aa: CASSHEAGNTGELFF

j_call: TRBJ2-1
d_call: .
cdr3_length: 12
clone_size: .
v_call: TRBV10-2
cdr3_nt: TGCGCCAGCACTCGTGTACGGGATGAGCAGTTCTTC
cdr3_aa: CASTRVRDEQFF

j_call: TRBJ2-5
d_call: .
cdr3_length: 14
clone_size: .
v_call: TRBV2
cdr3_nt: TGTGCCAGCAGTGAGGAGGGGATGAGGGAGACCCAGTACTTC
cdr3_aa: CASSEEGMRETQYF

j_call: TRBJ2-5
d_call: TRBD1
cdr3_length: 13
clone_size: .
v_call: TRBV11-2
cdr3_nt: TGTGCCAGCAGCTTCGACAGGGAGGAGACCCAGTACTTC
cdr3_aa: CASSFDREETQYF

j_call: TRBJ2-1
d_call: .
cdr3_length: 16
clone_size: .
v_call: TRBV28
cdr3_nt: TGTGCCAGCAGTTTATCAGGCAGGCGTTCCTACAATGAGCAGTTCTTC
cdr3_aa: CASSLSGRRSYNEQFF

j_call: TRBJ2-1
d_call: TRBD2
cdr3_length: 15
clone_size: .
v_call: TRBV7-3
cdr3_nt: TGTGCCAGCAGCTTCTGGGCGGGAGCCTACAATGAGCAGTTCTTC
cdr3_aa: CASSFWAGAYNEQFF

j_call: TRBJ2-2
d_call: .
cdr3_length: 14
clone_size: .
v_call: TRBV5-1
cdr3_nt: TGCGCCAGCAGCGAGGACAGCAACACCGGGGAGCTGTTTTTT
cdr3_aa: CASSEDSNTGELFF

j_call: TRBJ2-5
d_call: .
cdr3_length: 14
clone_size: .
v_call: TRBV18
cdr3_nt: TGTGCCAGCTCACGGGACAGTGTAAGCGGGGCCCAGTACTTC
cdr3_aa: CASSRDSVSGAQYF

j_call: TRBJ2-7
d_call: TRBD2
cdr3_length: 16
clone_size: once
v_call: TRBV18
cdr3_nt: TGTGCCAGCTCACCACCGGGACTAGCGGGATCCTACGAGCAGTACTTC
cdr3_aa: CASSPPGLAGSYEQYF

j_call: TRBJ1-4
d_call: .
cdr3_length: 11
clone_size: .
v_call: TRBV20-1
cdr3_nt: TGCAGTGCTAGGCGCCAGGGTTTGGTGTTTTTT
cdr3_aa: CSARRQGLVFF

j_call: TRBJ2-6
d_call: .
cdr3_length: 18
clone_size: .
v_call: TRBV7-3
cdr3_nt: TGTGCCAGCAGCATCGGCCAACGCTTACAAAGTCGGGCCAACGTCCTGACTTTC
cdr3_aa: CASSIGQRLQSRANVLTF

j_call: TRBJ2-3
d_call: .
cdr3_length: 13
clone_size: .
v_call: TRBV11-2
cdr3_nt: TGTGCCAGCAAAGGGGGGCTGACAGATACGCAGTATTTT
cdr3_aa: CASKGGLTDTQYF

j_call: TRBJ2-7
d_call: .
cdr3_length: 13
clone_size: .
v_call: TRBV11-2
cdr3_nt: TGTGCCAGCAGCTTAGGGCAGGGTCGAGAGCAGTACTTC
cdr3_aa: CASSLGQGREQYF

j_call: TRBJ2-7
d_call: .
cdr3_length: 16
clone_size: .
v_call: TRBV6-6
cdr3_nt: TGTGCCAGCAGCCGTCGCAGGGGCGGGTCCTCCTACGAGCAGTACTTC
cdr3_aa: CASSRRRGGSSYEQYF

j_call: TRBJ2-5
d_call: .
cdr3_length: 14
clone_size: .
v_call: TRBV9
cdr3_nt: TGTGCCAGCGACCCGTGGGGACGGGGTGAGACCCAGTACTTC
cdr3_aa: CASDPWGRGETQYF

j_call: TRBJ1-2
d_call: .
cdr3_length: 13
clone_size: .
v_call: TRBV4-3
cdr3_nt: TGCGCCAGCAGCCAAGTCGGGAGCTATGGCTACACCTTC
cdr3_aa: CASSQVGSYGYTF

j_call: TRBJ2-3
d_call: .
cdr3_length: 13
clone_size: .
v_call: TRBV7-5
cdr3_nt: TGTGCCAGCAGCTTAGACAACACAGATACGCAGTATTTT
cdr3_aa: CASSLDNTDTQYF

j_call: TRBJ2-4
d_call: .
cdr3_length: 15
clone_size: .
v_call: TRBV7-2
cdr3_nt: TGTGCCAGCAGCTTAGGGTACCACAACAAAAACATTCAGTACTTC
cdr3_aa: CASSLGYHNKNIQYF

j_call: TRBJ1-1
d_call: .
cdr3_length: 14
clone_size: .
v_call: TRBV19
cdr3_nt: TGTGCCAGTAGTACCCGGGGGCGAGGCACTGAAGCTTTCTTT
cdr3_aa: CASSTRGRGTEAFF